One and the same sample provided the 4 T cell receptor beta chains below, sequenced in a study of shared T cell receptors in the human thymus. Only in-frame clones appear in the TCRdb table, and some are missing; sequencing was by immunoSEQ multiplex PCR. Among 540,000 or so clones listed, around 78% were seen once. This sample was shared with a second study, whose subject was human thymus T cells.

Sequenced input: thymocytes. All receptors derive from a boy less than two years old with a congenital heart defect.

V is TRBV12-5 and J is TRBJ2-1; the D is unclear. The CDR3 runs to 16 residues. V shed 5 bases and J shed 6 bases, with 20 bases lying between them. The germline gives CDR1 LGHNT, CDR2 FRNRAP. In DNA, the CDR3 is TGTGCTAGTGGTCATCGTCGGTCAAGCCTTATCAATGAGCAGTTCTTC. As protein: CASGHRRSSLINEQFF.

The rearrangement links TRBV5-1 to TRBJ2-2, with D hard to call. There are 18 residues in the CDR3. Deletions cut 0 bases from V and 3 bases from J, with 18 bases between. Germline V gene data show CDR1 as SGHRS and CDR2 as YFSETQ. The CDR3 nucleotides are TGCGCCAGCAGCTTGGGCCGAGGTTTAAGACGGGACACCGGGGAGCTGTTTTTT. Translation: CASSLGRGLRRDTGELFF.

This chain joins TRBV11-3 and TRBJ2-7, with 11 bases lining up with TRBD2. CDR1 is SGHNT and CDR2 is YENEEA in the germline V gene. CDR3 length: 14 residues. V shed 8 bases and J 7 bases; nucleotides not matched to a gene: 10. This CDR3 reads CASSGLAGGREQYF. The DNA for the CDR3 is TGTGCCAGCTCGGGCCTAGCGGGAGGACGGGAGCAGTACTTC.

This chain joins TRBV5-6 and TRBJ2-3; 7 bases line up with TRBD1. V shed 2 bases, J shed 6 bases, and the junction held 9 bases outside the gene matches. The CDR3 length is 15 residues. CDR1 is SGHDT, CDR2 YYEEEE, per germline. CDR3 bases: TGTGCCAGCAGCTTACTCGGACAGGCGCGCGATACGCAGTATTTT. Translation: CASSLLGQARDTQYF.